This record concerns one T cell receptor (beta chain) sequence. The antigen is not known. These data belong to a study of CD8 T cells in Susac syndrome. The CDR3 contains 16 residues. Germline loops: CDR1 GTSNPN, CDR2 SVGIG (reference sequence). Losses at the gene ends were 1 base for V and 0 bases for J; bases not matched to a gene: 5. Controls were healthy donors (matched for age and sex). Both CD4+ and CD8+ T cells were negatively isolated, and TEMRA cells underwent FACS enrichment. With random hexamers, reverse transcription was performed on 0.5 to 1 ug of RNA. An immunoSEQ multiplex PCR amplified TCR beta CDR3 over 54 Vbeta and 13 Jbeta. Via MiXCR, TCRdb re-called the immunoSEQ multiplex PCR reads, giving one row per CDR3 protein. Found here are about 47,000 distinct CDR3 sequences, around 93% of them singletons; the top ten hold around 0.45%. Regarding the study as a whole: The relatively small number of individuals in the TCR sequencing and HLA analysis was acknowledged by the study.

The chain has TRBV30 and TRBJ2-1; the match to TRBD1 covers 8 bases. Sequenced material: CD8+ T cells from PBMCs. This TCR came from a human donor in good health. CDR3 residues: CAWSGGQVSSYNEQFF. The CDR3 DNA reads TGTGCCTGGAGTGGGGGACAGGTTAGCTCCTACAATGAGCAGTTCTTC.